Each of the 26 T cell receptor beta chains below was sequenced from the same sample in a study of blood T cell repertoires in COVID-19. Clones were read by immunoSEQ multiplex PCR, and TCRdb kept only the in-frame ones, dropping some. The sample has about 120,000 clones, over 75% seen once. The sample consisted of peripheral blood. The receptors shown here come from a human donor with active COVID-19. The donor label of this sample is uncertain.

The genes are TRBV7-6 and TRBJ2-7, with TRBD1 matching over 9 bases. There are 15 residues in the CDR3. CDR1 and CDR2 (germline): SGHVS, FNYEAQ. The V gene end was trimmed by 5 bases and the J gene end by 2 bases; junction bases not matched to a gene: 7. The DNA for the CDR3 is TGTGCCAGCAGCCCAGGGACAGGGACGCCCTACGAGCAGTACTTC. It translates to CASSPGTGTPYEQYF.

This chain connects TRBV4-1 to TRBJ1-1; D possibly corresponds to TRBD1 (6 bases). Germline V gives CDR1 MGHRA, CDR2 YSYEKL. The CDR3 has 15 amino acids. Trimming shortened V by 4 bases and J by 1 base, and 13 bases separated the two germline ends. CDR3 protein: CASSLARTENTEAFF. CDR3 DNA sequence: TGCGCCAGCAGCCTCGCCAGGACAGAGAACACTGAAGCTTTCTTT.

The V and J genes are TRBV21-1 and TRBJ2-1; the table names TRBD1, a call not compared with the DNA. TRBV21-1 is a known pseudogene. The CDR3 has 16 amino acids. CDR3 residues: CASSFHRGPSYNEQFF. For the CDR3, the DNA is TGTGCCAGCAGCTTCCACAGGGGGCCCTCCTACAATGAGCAGTTCTTC.

The CDR3 region is CASSLTPGLTEAFF. DNA of the CDR3: TGTGCCAGCAGCTTAACGCCGGGACTTACTGAAGCTTTCTTT. The rearrangement links TRBV7-3 to TRBJ1-1, with D possibly being TRBD1 (5 bases). Deletions cut 0 bases from V and 5 bases from J, with 10 bases between. Germline CDR1 SGHTA, CDR2 FQGTGA. This CDR3 is 14 amino acids long.

The chain employs TRBV20-1 and TRBJ2-1; 9 nucleotides agree with TRBD2. The V and J ends lost 3 bases and 7 bases, in that order; junction bases with no gene match: 7. The CDR3 sequence is 14 residues long. Looked up from germline, CDR1 is DFQATT and CDR2 is SNEGSKA (reference sequence). CDR3 DNA: TGCAGTGCTAGTCAGTTAGCGGGGGAGAATGAGCAGTTCTTC. Translation: CSASQLAGENEQFF.

This clone turned up a few times. The V gene is TRBV12-3 or TRBV12-4, the J gene TRBJ1-6; D possibly corresponds to TRBD1 (5 bases). Trimming took off 6 bases at V and 4 bases at J, with 7 bases between the two ends. The CDR3 runs to 13 residues. As DNA, the CDR3 is TGTGCCAGCAGGACAGAGTATAATTCACCCCTCCACTTT. This codes for CASRTEYNSPLHF.

This clone appeared a single time. The chain uses TRBV9 and TRBJ1-1; weak D call: TRBD1 (6 bases). Between the trimmed V and J ends, which lost 0 bases and 5 bases, there was a span of 11 bases. Germline V gene lookup returns CDR1 SGDLS and CDR2 YYNGEE. This CDR3 comprises 14 residues. The CDR3 reads CASSVGGGFTEAFF. The CDR3, as DNA: TGTGCCAGCAGCGTAGGAGGGGGATTTACTGAAGCTTTCTTT.

This chain connects TRBV27 to TRBJ2-7; 9 bases are a match to TRBD2. Trimming cost V 6 bases and J 5 bases; bases outside gene matches: 8. The CDR3 loop spans 14 amino acids. Germline lookup yields CDR1 MNHEY and CDR2 SMNVEV (reference sequence). DNA of the CDR3: TGTGCCAGCAGCCCCTTAGCGGGGGTGGACGAGCAGTACTTC. This translates into CASSPLAGVDEQYF.

This chain joins TRBV5-1 and TRBJ2-3; no definite D call. CDR1 and CDR2 (germline): SGHRS, YFSETQ. This CDR3 is 15 amino acids long. V lost 2 bases and J lost 1, with 11 bases in between. CDR3 coding DNA: TGCGCCAGCAGCTTAGAGCTTCTGGGCACAGATACGCAGTATTTT. It encodes CASSLELLGTDTQYF.

V is TRBV19 and J is TRBJ1-5; tentatively, D is TRBD1 (5 bases). The CDR3 covers 15 residues. CDR1 is LNHDA and CDR2 is SQIVND in the germline V gene (reference sequence). Trimming removed 3 bases from V and 5 bases from J, with 14 bases in between. CDR3 coding DNA: TGTGCCAGTAGTATGTATCAGGGATCGGATCAGCCCCAGCATTTT. Translating it yields CASSMYQGSDQPQHF.

This chain joins TRBV6-2 or TRBV6-3 and TRBJ2-5; D is perhaps TRBD1 (6 bases). V gave up 0 bases and J gave up 5 bases, with 10 bases separating them. Looked up from germline, CDR1 is MNHEY and CDR2 is SVGEGT. This CDR3 has 14 amino acids. The CDR3 region has the DNA TGTGCCAGCAGTTACTCAAGGACAGTGGAGACCCAGTACTTC. Its translation is CASSYSRTVETQYF.

The table lists this clone with a few counts. The chain links TRBV5-1 to TRBJ1-6, with 9 nucleotides matching TRBD1. The junction had 2 bases not matched to a gene; V was cut back by 3 bases and J by 7 bases. This CDR3 has 14 amino acids. Germline loops: CDR1 SGHRS, CDR2 YFSETQ. The CDR3 is CASSSGQGNSPLHF. The CDR3 DNA is TGCGCCAGCAGCTCGGGACAGGGCAATTCACCCCTCCACTTT.

This rearrangement joins TRBV5-1 to TRBJ2-2, with D unresolved. This CDR3 region has 14 residues. V gave up 2 bases and J gave up 6 bases, with 11 bases separating them. The germline V gene has CDR1 SGHRS and CDR2 YFSETQ. The CDR3 nucleotides read TGCGCCAGCAGCTTTGTAGTAACTTCCGGGGAGCTGTTTTTT. Translated, it gives CASSFVVTSGELFF.

J is TRBJ1-1 and V is TRBV27, with 7 positions matching TRBD1. The CDR3 is 13 residues long. CDR1 and CDR2 (germline): MNHEY, SMNVEV (reference sequence). Trimming took 7 bases from V and 1 from J; bases not matched to a gene: 3. In DNA, the CDR3 is TGTGCCAGCAAACGGACAGGGAACACTGAAGCTTTCTTT. Protein: CASKRTGNTEAFF.

The rearrangement links TRBV7-2 to TRBJ2-7; 8 bases map to TRBD2. The ends lost 1 base at V and 1 base at J; junction bases unmatched: 9. CDR3 length equals 17 residues. Germline-derived CDR1 and CDR2 are SGHTA and FQGNSA. The DNA for the CDR3 is TGTGCCAGCAGCTTAGACTCCCCGGGGGGGCAATCCTACGAGCAGTACTTC. It encodes CASSLDSPGGQSYEQYF.

The V call is TRBV18, the J call TRBJ2-3; 8 bases are a match to TRBD2. The V and J ends lost 2 bases and 8 bases, in that order; junction bases with no gene match: 3. Per the germline V gene, CDR1 is KGHSH and CDR2 is LQKENI. The CDR3 extends over 13 amino acids. CDR3 region: CASSPAAGGTQYF. As DNA, the CDR3 is TGTGCCAGCTCACCAGCGGCGGGGGGTACGCAGTATTTT.

V is TRBV18 and J is TRBJ2-5; 14 bases agree with TRBD2. This CDR3 comprises 16 residues. Germline trimming cut 4 bases from V and 4 bases from J; bases unmatched to any gene: 5. The V gene's germline CDR1 is KGHSH and CDR2 LQKENI. The CDR3 loop reads CASSQAGTSGGETQYF. The DNA for the CDR3 is TGTGCCAGCTCACAAGCCGGGACTAGCGGGGGAGAGACCCAGTACTTC.

The chain combines TRBV5-4 with TRBJ2-4; 13 nucleotides line up with TRBD2. The V gene end was trimmed by 4 bases and the J gene end by 8 bases; junction bases not matched to a gene: 9. CDR1 SGHNT and CDR2 YYREEE come from the germline V gene (reference sequence). The CDR3 contains 16 residues. CDR3 sequence: CASSGPGTSGAYIQYF. The CDR3 region has the DNA TGTGCCAGCAGCGGACCCGGGACTAGCGGGGCATACATTCAGTACTTC.

This clone appeared once. The CDR3 spells CASSPGQENEKLFF. The CDR3, as DNA: TGTGCCAGTAGTCCGGGACAGGAAAATGAAAAACTGTTTTTT. V usage is TRBV19 and J usage is TRBJ1-4, with 8 bases lining up with TRBD1. CDR3 length: 14 amino acids. V shed 5 bases and J 5 bases; nucleotides not matched to a gene: 4. Per germline, CDR1 LNHDA and CDR2 SQIVND (reference sequence).

The CDR3 sequence: CASSRGQGGTGELFF. The CDR3 nucleotides are TGTGCCAGCAGCCGAGGACAGGGGGGCACCGGGGAGCTGTTTTTT. The rearrangement links TRBV11-2 to TRBJ2-2, with TRBD1 matching 10 bases. The CDR3 consists of 15 residues. The germline gives CDR1 SGHAT, CDR2 FQNNGV. Unmatched junction bases numbered 4, after V lost 5 bases and J lost 4 bases. Filled out from reference TRBV11-2 and TRBJ2-2, the complete variable domain reads EAGVAQSPRYKIIEKRQSVAFWCNPISGHATLYWYQQILGQGPKLLIQFQNNGVVDDSQLPKDRFSAERLKGVDSTLKIQPAKLEDSAVYLCASSRGQGGTGELFFGEGSRLTVL.

V usage is TRBV1 and J usage is TRBJ1-1; no DNA check was done on the table's D call, TRBD1. TRBV1 is a pseudogene locus. This CDR3 spans 16 amino acids. The CDR3 sequence is CTSSQDRGQGSSEAFF. CDR3 sequence (DNA): TGCACCAGCAGCCAAGATCGGGGACAGGGAAGTTCTGAAGCTTTCTTT.

The genes are TRBV5-1 and TRBJ2-2, with D perhaps TRBD2 (5 bases). The germline gives CDR1 SGHRS, CDR2 YFSETQ. V lost 1 base and J lost 4, with 17 bases in between. CDR3 length: 17 amino acids. CDR3 DNA sequence: TGCGCCAGCAGCTTGACGCGCGGGTTTTCGAGCACCGGGGAGCTGTTTTTT. Translating gives CASSLTRGFSSTGELFF.

The chain uses TRBV6-6 and TRBJ2-1, with 9 bases matching TRBD2. The CDR3 has 16 amino acids. Germline V lookup: CDR1 MNHNY, CDR2 SVGAGI (reference sequence). The V and J ends lost 7 bases and 8 bases, in that order; junction bases with no gene match: 15. CDR3 DNA sequence: TGTGCCAGCACTCCGCGCATAGCGGGGGCGGGCGATGAGCAGTTCTTC. Protein: CASTPRIAGAGDEQFF.

This clone has just one count. The chain combines TRBV2 with TRBJ2-1, with 10 bases lining up with TRBD2. CDR1 and CDR2 from the germline V gene are SNHLY and FYNNEI. The junction had 8 bases not matched to a gene; V was cut back by 3 bases and J by 9 bases. The CDR3 length is 15 residues. The CDR3 nucleotides read TGTGCCAGCAGTGATGAGCGGGGGGGCCGTAGTGAGCAGTTCTTC. It specifies CASSDERGGRSEQFF.

CDR3 nucleotide sequence: TGTGCCAGCAGAAAGAGTGGCAATCAGCCCCAGCATTTT. Translating gives CASRKSGNQPQHF. The chain is built from TRBV6-5 and TRBJ1-5; D remains ambiguous. Germline CDR1 is MNHEY and CDR2 is SVGAGI. The CDR3 totals 13 residues. Trimming pared 6 bases from V and 2 bases from J, leaving 8 bases between.

The table lists this clone with a count of one. This chain links TRBV28 with TRBJ1-6; a weak D match, TRBD1 (5 bases). The CDR3 totals 15 residues. V was pared by 6 bases and J by 4 bases, with 13 bases between. From germline, CDR1 is MDHEN and CDR2 SYDVKM. Here the CDR3 DNA reads TGTGCCAGCAGGGCGGGGGGGAGGTATAATTCACCCCTCCACTTT. Protein sequence: CASRAGGRYNSPLHF.